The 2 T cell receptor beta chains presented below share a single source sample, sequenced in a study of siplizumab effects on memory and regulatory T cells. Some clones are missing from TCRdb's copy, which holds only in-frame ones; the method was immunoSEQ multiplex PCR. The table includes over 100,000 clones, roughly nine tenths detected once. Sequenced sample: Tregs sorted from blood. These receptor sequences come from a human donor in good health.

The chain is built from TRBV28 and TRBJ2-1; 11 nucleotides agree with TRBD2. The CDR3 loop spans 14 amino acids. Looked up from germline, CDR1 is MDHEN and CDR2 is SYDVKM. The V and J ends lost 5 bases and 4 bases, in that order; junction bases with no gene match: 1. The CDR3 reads CASSRTSGYNEQFF. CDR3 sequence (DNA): TGTGCCAGCAGTCGGACTAGCGGGTACAATGAGCAGTTCTTC.

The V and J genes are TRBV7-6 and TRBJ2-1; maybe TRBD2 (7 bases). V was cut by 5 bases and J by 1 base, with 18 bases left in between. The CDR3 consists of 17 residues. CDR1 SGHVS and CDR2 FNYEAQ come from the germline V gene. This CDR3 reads CASSPTQRGGSYNEQFF. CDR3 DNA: TGTGCCAGCAGCCCAACCCAGAGGGGGGGGTCCTACAATGAGCAGTTCTTC.